What follows are 9 T cell receptor beta chains derived from one specimen sequenced in a study of T cell clonotyping in hematopoietic cell transplantation. Time point in this sample: recipient sample about 28 days before transplant, after cytoreduction. Method: immunoSEQ multiplex PCR; TCRdb's copy keeps in-frame clones and lacks some. Counted here are about 770 clones, approximately 52% occurring once; the ten biggest clones make up 35% to 45%. The material sequenced was peripheral blood mononuclear cells, taken before stem cell transplant. The receptors derive from a man aged 50 to 60 with myelofibrosis. Some clones in this sample may be carry-over from other donors' samples.

The CDR3 spells CAWSAGTGKGDEQYF. The CDR3 region has the DNA TGTGCCTGGAGTGCGGGGACAGGGAAGGGGGACGAGCAGTACTTC. The gene calls are TRBV30 and TRBJ2-7; 9 bases map to TRBD1. Germline loops: CDR1 GTSNPN, CDR2 SVGIG (reference sequence). J lost 5 bases, V lost 1 base, and 9 bases had no gene match. The CDR3 has 15 residues.

The chain has TRBV7-2 and TRBJ1-2, with TRBD1 as a possible D gene (6 bases). The CDR3 sequence is 16 residues long. V dropped 4 bases and J dropped 2 bases, with 17 bases sitting between them. Germline CDR1 and CDR2: SGHTA and FQGNSA. The CDR3 is CASSSPKQGINYGYTF. CDR3 coding DNA: TGTGCCAGCAGCTCCCCCAAACAGGGTATAAACTATGGCTACACCTTC.

This sequence joins TRBV7-3 and TRBJ2-1, with D possibly matching TRBD1 (6 bases). The germline V gene encodes CDR1 SGHTA and CDR2 FQGTGA. V lost 7 bases and J lost 6, with 19 bases in between. The CDR3 runs 15 residues. The CDR3 DNA reads TGTGCCAGCACCCACAGGGATCGATTATGCAATGAGCAGTTCTTC. Translated, it gives CASTHRDRLCNEQFF.

This sequence joins TRBV27 and TRBJ2-5; TRBD1 matches 9 bases. The trim removed 5 bases at V and 3 bases at J, leaving 4 bases unmatched. Germline CDR1 reads MNHEY; CDR2 reads SMNVEV (reference sequence). The CDR3 contains 14 residues. CDR3 nucleotide sequence: TGTGCCAGCAGTCTCGACAGGGGGGAAGAGACCCAGTACTTC. Its translation is CASSLDRGEETQYF.

The CDR3 reads CASTSGGGETQYF. The CDR3 DNA reads TGTGCCAGCACCTCGGGAGGGGGAGAGACCCAGTACTTC. The V call is TRBV28, the J call TRBJ2-5, with 8 bases matching TRBD2. Trimming removed 7 bases from V and 4 bases from J; junction bases left unmatched: 5. The CDR3 covers 13 residues. The germline V gene encodes CDR1 MDHEN and CDR2 SYDVKM. The complete variable domain, with remaining parts taken from reference TRBV28 and TRBJ2-5, reads DVKVTQSSRYLVKRTGEKVFLECVQDMDHENMFWYRQDPGLGLRLIYFSYDVKMKEKGDIPEGYSVSREKKERFSLILESASTNQTSMYLCASTSGGGETQYFGPGTRLLVL.

The chain is built from TRBV30 and TRBJ1-6; no clear D. Trimming removed 0 bases from V and 8 bases from J, with 5 bases in between. The CDR3 covers 12 residues. Germline V CDR1 and CDR2: GTSNPN, SVGIG (reference sequence). CDR3 protein: CAWSVLYSPLHF. As DNA, the CDR3 is TGTGCCTGGAGTGTACTCTATTCACCCCTCCACTTT.

The gene calls are TRBV5-4 and TRBJ2-7; D is possibly TRBD1 (5 bases). The CDR3 has 13 amino acids. V was clipped by 4 bases and J by 1 base, with 9 bases between them. Germline lookup yields CDR1 SGHNT and CDR2 YYREEE (reference sequence). The DNA of the CDR3 is TGTGCCAGCAGCCCCGACAGATCCTACGAGCAGTACTTC. Translating it yields CASSPDRSYEQYF.

In its sample, this clone was seen a few times. V usage is TRBV29-1 and J usage is TRBJ1-2; 7 bases map to TRBD1. CDR3 length: 13 amino acids. V trimming: 5 bases; J trimming: 5 bases; junction bases outside the gene matches: 8. Germline CDR1 reads SQVTM; CDR2 reads ANQGSEA. In nucleotides, the CDR3 is TGCAGCGTTTCGGTTACAGGGGAGTATGGCTACACCTTC. Protein product: CSVSVTGEYGYTF.

This chain connects TRBV5-1 to TRBJ2-1; 8 bases align to TRBD1. Losses at the gene ends were 4 bases for V and 7 bases for J; bases not matched to a gene: 4. The CDR3 length is 13 residues. Germline CDR1 SGHRS, CDR2 YFSETQ. CDR3 protein: CASSTGQGNEQFF. The CDR3 coding sequence is TGCGCCAGCAGCACCGGACAGGGAAATGAGCAGTTCTTC.